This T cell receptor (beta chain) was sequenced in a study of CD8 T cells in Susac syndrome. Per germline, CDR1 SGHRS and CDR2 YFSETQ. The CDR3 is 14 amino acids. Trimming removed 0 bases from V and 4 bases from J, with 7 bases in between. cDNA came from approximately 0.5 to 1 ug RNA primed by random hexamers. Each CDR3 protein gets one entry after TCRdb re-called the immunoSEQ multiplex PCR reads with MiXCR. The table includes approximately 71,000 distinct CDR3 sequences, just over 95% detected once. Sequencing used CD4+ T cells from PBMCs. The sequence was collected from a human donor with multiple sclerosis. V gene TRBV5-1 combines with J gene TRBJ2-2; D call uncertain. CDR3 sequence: CASSLGHFTGELFF. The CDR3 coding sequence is TGCGCCAGCAGCTTGGGACATTTCACCGGGGAGCTGTTTTTT.